Below are 23 T cell receptor beta chains sequenced from a single sample in a study of shared clonotypes between healthy human individuals. Libraries were prepared by immunoSEQ multiplex PCR; TCRdb keeps only in-frame clonotypes and omits some of them. This table has roughly 500,000 clones, 95% to 97% appearing once. Sequenced material: naive CD4+ T cells sorted from blood. Noted subset: CD45RA+ positively selected. These receptors all stem from a woman in her twenties or thirties in good health.

The V call is TRBV4-1, the J call TRBJ2-2, with 8 bases aligning to TRBD2. V trimming: 1 base; J trimming: 2 bases; junction bases outside the gene matches: 6. The CDR3 totals 17 residues. CDR1 is MGHRA, CDR2 YSYEKL, per germline. The DNA for the CDR3 is TGCGCCAGCAGCCAAGCGCCGACTAGCGCCAACACCGGGGAGCTGTTTTTT. It translates to CASSQAPTSANTGELFF.

J is TRBJ1-1 and V is TRBV10-1; D is possibly TRBD1 (6 bases). V gave up 6 bases and J gave up 1 base, with 12 bases separating them. The CDR3 spans 14 residues. Germline CDR1 WNHNN, CDR2 SYGVQD (reference sequence). CDR3 DNA sequence: TGCGCCAGCAGAGCCGGGACACCGAACACTGAAGCTTTCTTT. Translation gives CASRAGTPNTEAFF.

The chain carries TRBV19 and TRBJ2-5; the D is unclear. Germline-derived CDR1 and CDR2 are LNHDA and SQIVND (reference sequence). Trimming shortened V by 5 bases and J by 5 bases, and 15 bases separated the two germline ends. The CDR3 is 14 residues long. Here the CDR3 reads CASSGAPLRETQYF. The CDR3 nucleotides are TGTGCCAGTAGTGGAGCCCCGCTCCGGGAGACCCAGTACTTC.

This chain uses TRBV5-6 with TRBJ2-7; TRBD2 might be the D (5 bases). V gave up 0 bases and J gave up 3 bases, with 10 bases separating them. Germline V gene data show CDR1 as SGHDT and CDR2 as YYEEEE. This CDR3 is built from 14 residues. The CDR3 coding sequence is TGTGCCAGCAGCTTGGGACATCGGGGCTACGAGCAGTACTTC. Translating gives CASSLGHRGYEQYF.

The sample holds one count of this clone. The chain recombines TRBV6-5 with TRBJ2-7; TRBD1 aligns across 10 bases. The CDR3 covers 15 residues. With V trimmed by 2 bases and J by 5 bases, 6 bases remained unmatched. Per the germline V gene, CDR1 is MNHEY and CDR2 is SVGAGI. In DNA form, the CDR3 reads TGTGCCAGCAGTTACGACAGGGGGCTTCTTAACGAGCAGTACTTC. Encoded protein: CASSYDRGLLNEQYF.

The chain couples TRBV19 to TRBJ2-7, with D possibly TRBD1 on 6 matching bases. CDR1 is LNHDA and CDR2 is SQIVND in the germline V gene (reference sequence). The CDR3 runs 15 residues. Trimming stripped 0 bases from V and 3 bases from J, with 12 bases between. The DNA for the CDR3 is TGTGCCAGTAGTATAGACACGACAGGCTACTACGAGCAGTACTTC. Translation gives CASSIDTTGYYEQYF.

The rearrangement uses TRBV18 and TRBJ1-3, with D unresolved. V dropped 3 bases and J dropped 0 bases, with 6 bases sitting between them. This CDR3 region has 14 residues. Germline V gives CDR1 KGHSH, CDR2 LQKENI. CDR3 sequence (DNA): TGTGCCAGCTCACCGAACAACTCTGGAAACACCATATATTTT. Amino acid sequence: CASSPNNSGNTIYF.

The V call is TRBV28, the J call TRBJ2-5, with 7 positions matching TRBD2. The DNA end lines up better with TRBJ2-7; the J call may be wrong. This CDR3 spans 14 amino acids. CDR1 is MDHEN, CDR2 SYDVKM, per germline. CDR3 sequence: CASSSHVAGSEQYF. The CDR3 region has the DNA TGTGCCAGCAGTTCCCATGTAGCGGGCAGCGAGCAGTACTTC.

V is TRBV7-9 and J is TRBJ1-2; D is undetermined. V lost 2 bases and J 0 bases, leaving 10 bases between the germline ends. Per the germline V gene, CDR1 is SEHNR and CDR2 is FQNEAQ (reference sequence). The CDR3 sequence is 15 residues long. The CDR3 protein is CASSLSAPTNYGYTF. The DNA of the CDR3 is TGTGCCAGCAGCTTATCGGCCCCGACTAACTATGGCTACACCTTC.

The genes are TRBV6-5 and TRBJ1-2; the match to TRBD1 covers 7 bases. The CDR3 consists of 11 residues. Per germline, CDR1 MNHEY and CDR2 SVGAGI. V lost 10 bases to trimming and J lost 3 bases; unmatched junction nucleotides: 2. The CDR3 nucleotides are TGTGCCACAACAGGGGACTATGGCTACACCTTC. Translating gives CATTGDYGYTF.

The chain recombines TRBV11-1 with TRBJ2-1; D is undetermined. This CDR3 is 11 amino acids long. Between the trimmed V and J ends, which lost 8 bases and 2 bases, there was a span of 4 bases. CDR1 and CDR2 (germline): SGHAT, FQDESV (reference sequence). The CDR3 reads CASAAYNEQFF. Here the CDR3 DNA reads TGTGCCAGCGCGGCCTACAATGAGCAGTTCTTC.

The V gene is TRBV11-1, the J gene TRBJ2-7; D remains unclear. V was clipped by 1 base and J by 0 bases, with 7 bases between them. The germline V gene encodes CDR1 SGHAT and CDR2 FQDESV (reference sequence). The CDR3 is 14 amino acids. Written as DNA, the CDR3 is TGTGCCAGCAGCTTAGAATCCTACTCCTACGAGCAGTACTTC. Translating gives CASSLESYSYEQYF.

This rearrangement joins TRBV28 to TRBJ2-4; D is possibly TRBD1 (6 bases). CDR1 and CDR2 from the germline V gene are MDHEN and SYDVKM. V shed 10 bases and J shed 4 bases, with 14 bases lying between them. This CDR3 region has 13 residues. The CDR3: CAITGHPKNIQYF. The CDR3 region has the DNA TGTGCCATAACGGGACACCCAAAAAACATTCAGTACTTC.

This clone has only one observation. V is TRBV7-8 and J is TRBJ2-3; 8 positions agree with TRBD1. Germline values: CDR1 SGHVS, CDR2 FQNEAQ. The CDR3 contains 17 residues. V lost 1 base to trimming and J lost 5 bases; unmatched junction nucleotides: 11. CDR3 residues: CASSLGVGTGGLDTQYF. As DNA, the CDR3 is TGTGCCAGCAGCTTAGGTGTCGGGACAGGAGGATTAGATACGCAGTATTTT.

The genes are TRBV5-6 and TRBJ2-5; no clear D. Germline V gene sequence: CDR1 SGHDT, CDR2 YYEEEE. V was clipped by 4 bases and J by 1 base, with 14 bases between them. The CDR3 covers 15 residues. CDR3 protein: CASSQDSAAQETQYF. For the CDR3, the DNA is TGTGCCAGCAGCCAAGACTCGGCTGCCCAAGAGACCCAGTACTTC. Complete variable domain (other parts from reference TRBV5-6 and TRBJ2-5): DAGVTQSPTHLIKTRGQQVTLRCSPKSGHDTVSWYQQALGQGPQFIFQYYEEEERQRGNFPDRFSGHQFPNYSSELNVNALLLGDSALYLCASSQDSAAQETQYFGPGTRLLVL.

The chain couples TRBV5-1 to TRBJ2-2, with 7 positions matching TRBD2. The CDR3 has 15 residues. Per the germline V gene, CDR1 is SGHRS and CDR2 is YFSETQ. The ends lost 2 bases at V and 6 bases at J; junction bases unmatched: 7. The CDR3 region is CASSFGLEPAGELFF. In DNA, the CDR3 is TGCGCCAGCAGCTTCGGACTAGAACCGGCCGGGGAGCTGTTTTTT.

V is TRBV10-2 and J is TRBJ2-7, with TRBD2 matching over 8 bases. CDR1 is WSHSY and CDR2 is SAAADI in the germline V gene. J lost 2 bases, V lost 2 bases, and 11 bases had no gene match. The CDR3 loop spans 17 amino acids. The CDR3 DNA follows: TGCGCCAGCAGTGAGCGGACTAGCCCTTTATCCCCCTACGAGCAGTACTTC. Protein sequence: CASSERTSPLSPYEQYF.

The CDR3: CASSVASFEQYF. DNA of the CDR3: TGTGCCAGCAGTGTAGCATCGTTCGAGCAGTACTTC. This sequence joins TRBV2 and TRBJ2-7; no clear D gene. Trimming took off 4 bases at V and 6 bases at J, with 10 bases between the two ends. Per germline, CDR1 SNHLY and CDR2 FYNNEI. The CDR3 is 12 amino acids.

The rearrangement uses TRBV28 and TRBJ2-3, with 9 bases that match TRBD1. In germline, CDR1 is MDHEN, CDR2 SYDVKM. This CDR3 has 14 residues. V shed 6 bases and J 4 bases; nucleotides not matched to a gene: 5. In DNA form, the CDR3 reads TGTGCCAGCAGACTGACAGGGGGACCAGATACGCAGTATTTT. Its protein is CASRLTGGPDTQYF.

The chain links TRBV30 to TRBJ1-1; perhaps TRBD1 as D (6 bases). The CDR3 is made up of 14 amino acids. Trimming shortened V by 1 base and J by 5 bases, and 14 bases separated the two germline ends. Germline lookup yields CDR1 GTSNPN and CDR2 SVGIG (reference sequence). The CDR3 DNA follows: TGTGCCTGGAGTGACAGGGCGCGATGGACTGAAGCTTTCTTT. Translation gives CAWSDRARWTEAFF. Combining the CDR3 with reference TRBV30 and TRBJ1-1 gives the whole variable domain SQTIHQWPATLVQPVGSPLSLECTVEGTSNPNLYWYRQAAGRGLQLLFYSVGIGQISSEVPQNLSASRPQDRQFILSSKKLLLSDSGFYLCAWSDRARWTEAFFGQGTRLTVV.

V is TRBV9 and J is TRBJ2-3; TRBD2 agrees at 8 bases. The CDR3 spans 16 residues. V gave up 4 bases and J gave up 0 bases; unmatched junction bases: 7. The germline gives CDR1 SGDLS, CDR2 YYNGEE. DNA for the CDR3: TGTGCCAGCAGCCTACGGGAGGGTGATAGCACAGATACGCAGTATTTT. Its translation: CASSLREGDSTDTQYF. The full variable domain, rest sourced from reference TRBV9 and TRBJ2-3, is DSGVTQTPKHLITATGQRVTLRCSPRSGDLSVYWYQQSLDQGLQFLIQYYNGEERAKGNILERFSAQQFPDLHSELNLSSLELGDSALYFCASSLREGDSTDTQYFGPGTRLTVL.

The rearrangement joins TRBV7-2 to TRBJ2-7; D ambiguous. Germline V gene data show CDR1 as SGHTA and CDR2 as FQGNSA. CDR3 size: 14 residues. V was pared by 1 base and J by 4 bases, with 11 bases between. Here the CDR3 reads CASSLGAYPYEQYF. CDR3 DNA: TGTGCCAGCAGCTTAGGGGCCTATCCTTACGAGCAGTACTTC.

V and J are TRBV19 and TRBJ2-7; the D is unclear. Germline-derived CDR1 and CDR2 are LNHDA and SQIVND (reference sequence). Trimming took 1 base from V and 1 from J, leaving 29 bases between them. CDR3 length: 21 amino acids. The CDR3 coding sequence is TGTGCCAGTAGTATAGGGGTCGGGCGGACCCTGTTGTCCCCCCGGTCCTACGAGCAGTACTTC. It encodes CASSIGVGRTLLSPRSYEQYF. Drawing the rest from reference TRBV19 and TRBJ2-7, the complete variable domain is DGGITQSPKYLFRKEGQNVTLSCEQNLNHDAMYWYRQDPGQGLRLIYYSQIVNDFQKGDIAEGYSVSREKKESFPLTVTSAQKNPTAFYLCASSIGVGRTLLSPRSYEQYFGPGTRLTVT.